The 4 T cell receptor beta chains below were found in one sample sequenced in a study of T cells after posttransplantation cyclophosphamide. Measured with immunoSEQ multiplex PCR; TCRdb has only the in-frame clones, and not every one. The table records about 30,000 clones without singletons, the ten largest covering approximately 3%. The source material was PBMCs. Receptors originate from an older woman in good health, CMV-negative, and a related stem cell transplant donor.

This clone has at least ten counts. This chain uses TRBV5-6 with TRBJ1-1; 9 bases fit TRBD1. This CDR3 region has 15 residues. V was pared by 2 bases and J by 1 base, with 3 bases of the junction left unmatched. Germline assignment: CDR1 SGHDT and CDR2 YYEEEE. Here the CDR3 DNA reads TGTGCCAGCAGCTTACTGACAGGGGGGAACACTGAAGCTTTCTTT. Amino acid sequence: CASSLLTGGNTEAFF.

There are many counts of this clone. This sequence joins TRBV4-2 and TRBJ2-7; TRBD2 matches 7 bases. The germline gives CDR1 LGHNA, CDR2 YNFKEQ. V lost 1 base and J lost 5; bases outside the gene matches: 8. The length of the CDR3 is 15 residues. This CDR3 is CASSQVLRERNEQYF. CDR3 bases: TGTGCCAGCAGCCAAGTTCTGCGGGAGAGGAACGAGCAGTACTTC.

This clone was detected ten times or more. The chain combines TRBV24-1 with TRBJ2-3; 7 bases align to TRBD1. Germline lookup yields CDR1 KGHDR and CDR2 SFDVKD. The CDR3 runs 16 residues. The junction had 11 bases not matched to a gene; V was cut back by 5 bases and J by 4 bases. The CDR3 here is CATSVRGRGTADTQYF. CDR3 DNA sequence: TGTGCCACCAGTGTAAGGGGCAGGGGGACAGCAGATACGCAGTATTTT.

This clone has a count of ten or more. The CDR3 here is CASSRVTQGSGNTIYF. In DNA form, the CDR3 reads TGTGCCAGCTCACGCGTGACTCAGGGGTCTGGAAACACCATATATTTT. The J gene is TRBJ1-3, the V gene TRBV18, with a tentative D call TRBD1 (6 bases). V was cut by 4 bases and J by 1 base, with 14 bases left in between. Germline V gene data show CDR1 as KGHSH and CDR2 as LQKENI. This CDR3 contains 16 residues.